The T cell receptor (beta chain) under discussion was sequenced for a study of OX40 agonist ivuxolimab in advanced cancers. Background on the study: At 82.7% male, the cohort had a mean age of about 60 years, ranging from roughly 20 to 90. Broader study findings: In the 0.1-3.0 mg/kg groups, partial responders showed among the lowest expansion.

With respect to this clone: What it binds is not known.

Unmatched junction bases numbered 13, after V lost 5 bases and J lost 0 bases. In germline, CDR1 is LNHDA, CDR2 SQIVND (reference sequence). CDR3 length equals 20 residues. The method was immunoSEQ multiplex PCR; TCRdb's version includes in-frame clones alone and lacks a portion of them. This sample has tens of thousands of clones, with roughly 88% found just once. The material sequenced was CD4+ or CD8+ T cells sorted from blood, taken in a trial of the OX40 agonist ivuxolimab. The clonotype was recovered from an adult with an advanced solid tumor such as melanoma, head and neck, liver or kidney cancer. The gene calls are TRBV19 and TRBJ2-3; 14 nucleotides agree with TRBD2. CDR3 loop: CASSPPIGTSGGLSTDTQYF. CDR3 in DNA: TGTGCCAGTAGTCCACCAATCGGGACTAGCGGGGGTCTTAGCACAGATACGCAGTATTTT.